Sequencing of this T cell receptor beta chain was carried out in a study of memory CD4+ T cells and cytomegalovirus serostatus. Overall study context: Of the healthy Belgian adults, 8 to 10 were CMV seropositive and 20 to 30 seronegative. Notes on the study in general: A US-trained random forest predicted CMV serostatus with median AUC roughly 0.91.

Single viable CD3+CD4+CD8-CD45RO+ cells were sorted as the memory CD4+ T cells. Serostatus was set by detecting CMV pp150, pp28, p38, p52 IgG. V was clipped by 0 bases and J by 2 bases; unmatched bases: 3. The CDR3 is 18 amino acids. The V gene's germline CDR1 is SGHTA and CDR2 FQGNSA. As for this clone: What it recognizes is unknown.

In the original processing: After removing out-of-frame reads, approximately 2.2 million distinct TCRbeta sequences remained. Some clones are missing from TCRdb's copy, which holds only in-frame ones; the method was immunoSEQ multiplex PCR. That table gives V, J and clone size, and the DNA gave D and trimming. This sample has 50,000 to 60,000 clones; 82% occur once, and the top ten carry around 0.6%. The J gene is TRBJ2-6, the V gene TRBV7-2, with 11 bases that match TRBD1. The sample consisted of memory CD4+ T cells from blood. This sequence was found in an adult in good health and CMV-seronegative. In DNA form, the CDR3 reads TGTGCCAGCAGCTTAGCCGGACAGGGGGCGCCTGGGGCCAACGTCCTGACTTTC. It encodes CASSLAGQGAPGANVLTF.